This is a list of T cell receptor beta chains from one sample in a study of blood T cells in healthy people across ages. MiXCR, applied by TCRdb to the 5' RACE reads, yields one record per CDR3 protein. This repertoire shows about 670,000 distinct CDR3 sequences, around 38% found once; its top ten account for about 32%. Sequences were obtained from blood. The source is a man older than 75 in good health. Each CDR3 is given with its conserved first and last residue. Fields, in order: D gene, J gene, clone size, V gene, CDR3 DNA, CDR3 protein. D genes are given only for firm matches. Not every row has a clone size; where given, it reads once, few, many or a size class.

>NA|TRBJ2-7|NA|TRBV10-3
TGTGCCATCAGTGAGTCTTACGGGGACGACGAGCAGTACTTC
CAISESYGDDEQYF
>NA|TRBJ2-1|NA|TRBV3-1
TGTGCCAGCAGCAATGGTGAGCAGTTCTTC
CASSNGEQFF
>NA|TRBJ2-7|NA|TRBV20-1
TGCAGTGCTACAAATCAGGCCCCCTACGAGCAGTACTTC
CSATNQAPYEQYF
>NA|TRBJ2-7|few|TRBV6-2/TRBV6-3
TGTGCCAGCAGTTCTCAGGTGTACGAGCAGTACTTC
CASSSQVYEQYF
>TRBD2|TRBJ2-1|few|TRBV7-2
TGTGCCAGCAGCGAAACTAGCGGTTCCTACAATGAGCAGTTCTTC
CASSETSGSYNEQFF
>TRBD2|TRBJ2-7|once|TRBV15
TGTGCCACCAGCAGTCGGGACAGGTTTAGCGGGAGGGCGCTGGCCGAGCAGTACTTC
CATSSRDRFSGRALAEQYF
>NA|TRBJ2-3|few|TRBV5-5
TGTGCCAGCAGCTTGGCCAAAGGGGATACGCAGTATTTT
CASSLAKGDTQYF
>NA|TRBJ1-2|NA|TRBV12-3/TRBV12-4
TGTGCCAGCAGTCTAGGAGGGGCCCTCTATGGCTACACCTTC
CASSLGGALYGYTF
>NA|TRBJ2-7|NA|TRBV20-1
TGCAGTGCTAGTCAACCAGGAACCTACGAGCAGTACTTC
CSASQPGTYEQYF
>NA|TRBJ2-1|NA|TRBV7-2
TGTGCCAGCAGCTTAGTCGGGCCCGGGGGGCAGTTCTTC
CASSLVGPGGQFF
>TRBD1|TRBJ2-5|few|TRBV3-1
TGTGCCAGCAGCTATCGGACAGGGTCGGGGGAGACCCAGTACTTC
CASSYRTGSGETQYF
>TRBD2|TRBJ2-1|NA|TRBV7-8
TGTGCCAGCAGCTTAGACACCGGGACTATATACAATGAGCAGTTCTTC
CASSLDTGTIYNEQFF
>TRBD1|TRBJ2-3|NA|TRBV25-1
TGTGCCAGCAGTGACAGGGGGCGCACAGATACGCAGTATTTT
CASSDRGRTDTQYF
>TRBD1|TRBJ1-6|NA|TRBV24-1
TGTGCCACCAGTGACCCTCGGGACAGGATGGAGTCACCCCTCCACTTT
CATSDPRDRMESPLHF